This is a list of T cell receptor beta chains from one sample in a study of blood T cell repertoires in COVID-19. TCRdb's table, derived via immunoSEQ multiplex PCR, lists solely in-frame clones and lacks some. In the table there are about 320,000 clones, over 75% of which are singletons. The sequencing input was PBMCs or T cells enriched from blood (not recorded which). The receptors were sampled from a man aged 25 to 45 who had recovered from COVID-19. Both conserved end residues are trimmed from each CDR3.

TRBV19,TRBJ2-2,ASSIALAGGTGELF
TRBV11-2,TRBJ2-5,ASSLGTGIQETQY
TRBV7-8,TRBJ2-5,ASSFLLSGAQETQY
TRBV2,TRBJ1-1,ASIRDRGGTEAF
TRBV28,TRBJ1-1,ASTLTGPEAF
TRBV18,TRBJ1-3,ASSPRGEGAAGNTIY
TRBV28,TRBJ1-5,ASQPGQGDQPQH
TRBV7-9,TRBJ2-7,ASSPGGAISYEQY
TRBV5-1,TRBJ2-3,ASSLGRGDTDTQY
TRBV10-2,TRBJ2-7,ASSPRGFTYEQY
TRBV3-1/TRBV3-2,TRBJ2-2,ASSQVFQASGGPNTGELF
TRBV15,TRBJ2-1,ATSREGTGHVDEQF
TRBV5-5,TRBJ2-2,ASSLRLAGGPGELF
TRBV9,TRBJ2-1,ASSVGSGGYNEQF
TRBV18,TRBJ1-5,ASSSDSYQPQH
TRBV5-1,TRBJ2-2,ASSSGQGVTGELF
TRBV7-8,TRBJ2-5,ATKIRGKRETQY
TRBV28,TRBJ2-6,ASSSPWVAGGAGANVLT
TRBV29-1,TRBJ1-1,SVVLGKMNTEAF
TRBV5-4,TRBJ2-7,ASSLKLAGSYEQY
TRBV3-1/TRBV3-2,TRBJ1-2,ASSQETTYGYT
TRBV12-5,TRBJ2-3,ASGLRPGTQY
TRBV7-2,TRBJ2-7,ASSNSVFRGAVEQY
TRBV10-1,TRBJ2-5,ASSESRVNLRETQY
TRBV15,TRBJ2-1,ATSRFKGGGGYNEQF
TRBV5-6,TRBJ2-7,ASSLAVRGVSADEQY
TRBV9,TRBJ2-3,ASSVGDYTDTQY
TRBV19,TRBJ2-5,ASTMGQGVETQY
TRBV18,TRBJ2-1,ASSPTSGGAHEQF
TRBV19,TRBJ1-2,ASSMLFDKNYGYT
TRBV7-9,TRBJ2-4,ASSLPQGTGRTAKNIQY
TRBV16,TRBJ1-2,ASSQFIGAAGYT
TRBV9,TRBJ1-1,ASSVEQGGTEAF
TRBV7-2,TRBJ1-6,ASSLGDTINSPLH
TRBV5-4,TRBJ2-2,ASSAGQVNTGELF
TRBV28,TRBJ2-7,ASLGPQSGYEQY
TRBV6-4,TRBJ1-3,ASSDPGTSSGNTIY
TRBV5-1,TRBJ1-2,ASSHGPGAGGYT
TRBV28,TRBJ2-1,ASSPSTGEGYNEQF
TRBV2,TRBJ1-5,ASSLSSGEVQPQH
TRBV28,TRBJ1-5,ASTRDRTTGGQPQH
TRBV5-1,TRBJ2-7,ASSSDREAYEQY
TRBV19,TRBJ2-1,ASSIKGTGGYNEQF
TRBV11-2,TRBJ2-7,ASSVTGGLLAEQY
TRBV19,TRBJ1-1,ASSTQGNTEAF
TRBV24-1,TRBJ1-4,ATSDSTGVGDEKLF
TRBV27,TRBJ2-1,ASYRRGTSDLVLRGRYNEQF
TRBV12-3/TRBV12-4,TRBJ1-5,ASSSSKNQPQH
TRBV7-2,TRBJ2-5,ASSFSGGETQY
TRBV5-1,TRBJ2-1,ASSATGTSPNEQF
TRBV7-9,TRBJ2-7,ASSRTGGEGYEQY
TRBV7-8,TRBJ1-5,ASSLGTGVGNQPQH
TRBV18,TRBJ1-1,ASSQVGLGTEAF
TRBV19,TRBJ1-2,ASSTRRGGRGYT
TRBV28,TRBJ1-1,ASSPGGGTEAF